The subject of this entry is one T cell receptor (beta chain). The data belong to a study of T-cell memory formation after mild COVID-19. CDR3 size: 14 residues. CDR1 and CDR2 from the germline V gene are DFQATT and SNEGSKA (reference sequence). V gave up 3 bases and J gave up 3 bases; unmatched junction bases: 6. A single record per CDR3 protein comes from TCRdb applying MiXCR to the 5' RACE reads. The repertoire holds some 310,000 distinct CDR3 sequences, with 20% to 25% as singletons. The chain has TRBV20-1 and TRBJ1-1, with TRBD1 matching 8 bases. Input material: PBMCs or a T cell subset sorted from them (not recorded which). The source is a man between 18 and 35 years old who had mild COVID-19 (a few samples of this study predate the infection). Cell type and time point are not known. This CDR3 reads CSARSGGADTEAFF. The CDR3, as DNA: TGCAGTGCTAGGTCAGGGGGCGCAGACACTGAAGCTTTCTTT.